The sequence of this T cell receptor beta chain was determined in a study of patients and donors after allogeneic stem cell transplantation. TCRdb processed the RT-PCR reads anew with MiXCR; each CDR3 protein has one entry. The data hold approximately 140,000 distinct CDR3 sequences, with about two fifths observed a single time. The V gene lost 5 bases and the J gene lost 0 bases, with 12 bases spanning the gap. In germline, CDR1 is SGHVS, CDR2 FNYEAQ. CDR3 length: 15 amino acids. This clonotype came up a few times. The sample comprised blood, either unsorted or a sorted T cell fraction (not recorded which). This rearrangement joins TRBV7-6 to TRBJ2-3; D gene uncertain. This receptor was identified in a human donor who was either an allogeneic HSCT recipient or a stem cell or donor lymphocyte infusion donor (not recorded which). It is not recorded whose cells these are; they may come from a transplant donor. In DNA form, the CDR3 reads TGTGCCAGCAGCACTCGGAGTTCTAGCACAGATACGCAGTATTTT. Its translation: CASSTRSSSTDTQYF.